The 31 T cell receptor beta chains given below trace back to one sample, sequenced in a study of cytomegalovirus exposure and HLA in healthy donors. Clones were sequenced by immunoSEQ multiplex PCR, and TCRdb holds only the in-frame ones, with some missing. The sample has about 120,000 clones; about 84% are singletons. Material: PBMCs. The receptors were gathered from a woman aged 25 to 39 in good health and CMV-seronegative.

The chain uses TRBV5-6 and TRBJ1-5; D might be TRBD1 (5 bases). The CDR3 consists of 16 residues. V lost 1 base and J 2 bases, leaving 13 bases between the germline ends. CDR1 is SGHDT and CDR2 is YYEEEE in the germline V gene. CDR3 region: CASSLWQGKGNQPQHF. CDR3 in DNA: TGTGCCAGCAGCTTGTGGCAGGGCAAAGGCAATCAGCCCCAGCATTTT.

J is TRBJ1-2 and V is TRBV5-5; TRBD1 is a possible D gene (6 bases). This CDR3 has 15 amino acids. Trimming stripped 4 bases from V and 5 bases from J, with 18 bases between. Germline CDR1 is SGHKS and CDR2 is YYEKEE (reference sequence). The CDR3 spells CASSPWGRREYGYTF. CDR3 DNA: TGTGCCAGCAGCCCATGGGGGCGGAGAGAGTATGGCTACACCTTC. The whole variable domain, filled in from reference TRBV5-5 and TRBJ1-2, reads DAGVTQSPTHLIKTRGQQVTLRCSPISGHKSVSWYQQVLGQGPQFIFQYYEKEERGRGNFPDRFSARQFPNYSSELNVNALLLGDSALYLCASSPWGRREYGYTFGSGTRLTVV.

This sequence joins TRBV5-4 and TRBJ2-7, with 10 bases aligning to TRBD1. This CDR3 spans 15 amino acids. The junction had 9 bases not matched to a gene; V was cut back by 3 bases and J by 6 bases. Germline V CDR1 and CDR2: SGHNT, YYREEE (reference sequence). CDR3 in DNA: TGTGCCAGCAGCTGGAGCGGGACAGGGGTCGTCGAGCAGTACTTC. The encoded protein is CASSWSGTGVVEQYF.

The chain uses TRBV15 and TRBJ2-6; TRBD1 matches 7 bases. CDR1 and CDR2 from the germline V gene are LNHNV and YYDKDF (reference sequence). The length of the CDR3 is 19 residues. Trimming cost V 3 bases and J 0 bases; bases outside gene matches: 11. In nucleotides, the CDR3 is TGTGCCACCAGCAGCCCCGGGACAGATGGACTCTCTGGGGCCAACGTCCTGACTTTC. The encoded protein is CATSSPGTDGLSGANVLTF. The whole variable domain, remainder taken from reference TRBV15 and TRBJ2-6, is DAMVIQNPRYQVTQFGKPVTLSCSQTLNHNVMYWYQQKSSQAPKLLFHYYDKDFNNEADTPDNFQSRRPNTSFCFLDIRSPGLGDTAMYLCATSSPGTDGLSGANVLTFGAGSRLTVL.

The chain recombines TRBV19 with TRBJ1-2; a possible D gene is TRBD1 (5 bases). V shed 6 bases and J shed 3 bases, with 11 bases lying between them. This CDR3 region has 13 residues. Germline V lookup: CDR1 LNHDA, CDR2 SQIVND (reference sequence). CDR3 in amino acids: CASSPSGDYGYTF. The CDR3, as DNA: TGTGCCAGTAGCCCTTCGGGGGACTATGGCTACACCTTC.

The chain has TRBV6-1 and TRBJ1-2; 8 nucleotides line up with TRBD1. V dropped 7 bases and J dropped 3; count of bases not matched to a gene: 4. CDR3 length: 13 amino acids. In germline, CDR1 is MNHNS, CDR2 SASEGT. The CDR3 bases are TGTGCCAGCAAACAGGGGGAGGACTATGGCTACACCTTC. Amino acid sequence: CASKQGEDYGYTF.

This chain joins TRBV19 and TRBJ1-3; TRBD1 matches at 7 bases. The CDR3 runs to 15 residues. Germline V gene data show CDR1 as LNHDA and CDR2 as SQIVND (reference sequence). V was pared by 4 bases and J by 0 bases, with 3 bases of the junction left unmatched. This CDR3 reads CASSNRGVSGNTIYF. The CDR3 bases are TGTGCCAGTAGTAACAGGGGCGTCTCTGGAAACACCATATATTTT.

The rearrangement uses TRBV6-5 and TRBJ2-5, with D unresolved. The ends were cut back, 5 bases at V and 4 bases at J, with 5 bases in the middle. The CDR3 loop spans 11 amino acids. Germline CDR1 MNHEY, CDR2 SVGAGI. The CDR3 region is CASSSLETQYF. The DNA for the CDR3 is TGTGCCAGCAGTAGCCTAGAGACCCAGTACTTC.

The chain carries TRBV7-9 and TRBJ2-7; 9 bases are shared with TRBD2. The CDR3 length is 15 residues. V lost 3 bases and J lost 0; bases outside the gene matches: 3. From germline, CDR1 is SEHNR and CDR2 FQNEAQ (reference sequence). The CDR3 nucleotides are TGTGCCAGCAGCTTGGCTAGCGGGGTCTCCTACGAGCAGTACTTC. Its translation is CASSLASGVSYEQYF. Using reference TRBV7-9 and TRBJ2-7 for the parts outside the CDR3, the full variable domain is DTGVSQNPRHKITKRGQNVTFRCDPISEHNRLYWYRQTLGQGPEFLTYFQNEAQLEKSRLLSDRFSAERPKGSFSTLEIQRTEQGDSAMYLCASSLASGVSYEQYFGPGTRLTVT.

In this sample, this clone turned up many times. The CDR3 loop is CATTGGEGSNQPQHF. DNA for the CDR3: TGTGCCACCACAGGGGGCGAAGGGAGCAATCAGCCCCAGCATTTT. The chain recombines TRBV6-6 with TRBJ1-5, with 9 bases lining up with TRBD1. Germline V gene data show CDR1 as MNHNY and CDR2 as SVGAGI (reference sequence). The CDR3 is made up of 15 amino acids. Trimming removed 10 bases from V and 1 base from J; junction bases left unmatched: 8.

The rearrangement links TRBV7-2 to TRBJ2-5, with TRBD2 matching over 11 bases. CDR1 is SGHTA, CDR2 FQGNSA, per germline. This CDR3 has 15 residues. Losses at the gene ends were 5 bases for V and 4 bases for J; bases not matched to a gene: 6. CDR3 sequence: CASSASGTSGETQYF. The CDR3 DNA follows: TGTGCCAGCAGCGCCTCCGGGACTAGCGGAGAGACCCAGTACTTC.

The V gene is TRBV27, the J gene TRBJ2-3; maybe TRBD1 (6 bases). The CDR3 runs 15 residues. The V gene's germline CDR1 is MNHEY and CDR2 SMNVEV (reference sequence). The ends were cut back, 8 bases at V and 0 bases at J, with 15 bases in the middle. The CDR3 bases are TGTGCCAGCGGACAGCTTCAAGGCAGCACAGATACGCAGTATTTT. Translation: CASGQLQGSTDTQYF.

This clone was detected only once. The V gene is TRBV7-9, the J gene TRBJ2-5; 7 bases map to TRBD2. Germline values: CDR1 SEHNR, CDR2 FQNEAQ (reference sequence). The CDR3 consists of 16 residues. V shed 5 bases, J shed 0 bases, and the junction held 9 bases outside the gene matches. Here the CDR3 reads CASSPGSGGHQETQYF. The DNA of the CDR3 is TGTGCCAGCAGCCCCGGGTCGGGAGGCCACCAAGAGACCCAGTACTTC.

CDR3 loop: CATGVNTEAFF. CDR3 bases: TGTGCCACGGGGGTTAACACTGAAGCTTTCTTT. This chain connects TRBV11-3 to TRBJ1-1; D may be TRBD1 (5 bases). The CDR3 has 11 amino acids. V was pared by 10 bases and J by 2 bases, with 8 bases between. Looked up from germline, CDR1 is SGHNT and CDR2 is YENEEA.

The chain is built from TRBV19 and TRBJ2-2; 7 positions match TRBD1. The V and J ends lost 3 bases and 7 bases, in that order; junction bases with no gene match: 8. This CDR3 is built from 15 residues. Germline CDR1 is LNHDA and CDR2 is SQIVND (reference sequence). CDR3 sequence (DNA): TGTGCCAGTAGTATCCTAGGGGGCGCCGTCGGGGAGCTGTTTTTT. Translation: CASSILGGAVGELFF.

The chain combines TRBV7-2 with TRBJ2-3; the D is unclear. V lost 4 bases to trimming and J lost 2 bases, with 13 bases between them. The CDR3 has 15 residues. Germline V lookup: CDR1 SGHTA, CDR2 FQGNSA. The CDR3 nucleotides are TGTGCCAGCAGCTCCCGAGGTGGATTCACAGATACGCAGTATTTT. This codes for CASSSRGGFTDTQYF.

The chain joins TRBV7-2 to TRBJ2-5, with TRBD2 matching over 7 bases. Germline V lookup: CDR1 SGHTA, CDR2 FQGNSA. The CDR3 loop spans 15 amino acids. V shed 5 bases, J shed 5 bases, and the junction held 11 bases outside the gene matches. The CDR3 loop reads CASSPPGTGGETQYF. The CDR3 DNA reads as TGTGCCAGCAGCCCCCCCGGGACCGGGGGGGAGACCCAGTACTTC.

The V gene is TRBV6-1, the J gene TRBJ2-2; 10 bases line up with TRBD2. Germline lookup yields CDR1 MNHNS and CDR2 SASEGT. Trimming at V came to 4 bases and at J to 4 bases, leaving 6 bases not matched to a gene. The CDR3 loop spans 16 amino acids. The CDR3 region is CASSVLAGVRTGELFF. In DNA, the CDR3 is TGTGCCAGCAGTGTGCTAGCGGGGGTGCGCACCGGGGAGCTGTTTTTT.

The gene calls are TRBV11-2 and TRBJ1-2; 10 bases are a match to TRBD1. V dropped 1 base and J dropped 7; count of bases not matched to a gene: 6. Germline V lookup: CDR1 SGHAT, CDR2 FQNNGV. The CDR3 runs 15 residues. DNA of the CDR3: TGTGCCAGCAGCTTAGTTAGACAGGGGGCGAGTGGCTACACCTTC. Translated: CASSLVRQGASGYTF.

The chain recombines TRBV2 with TRBJ2-3; weak D call: TRBD1 (6 bases). Germline values: CDR1 SNHLY, CDR2 FYNNEI. The CDR3 is 15 amino acids. V dropped 4 bases and J dropped 2 bases, with 13 bases sitting between them. CDR3 region: CASSGRQDYTDTQYF. The CDR3 DNA sequence: TGTGCCAGCAGTGGCCGACAGGATTACACAGATACGCAGTATTTT.

The chain employs TRBV21-1 and TRBJ1-3; the table's D gene call, TRBD1, was not cross checked with the DNA. TRBV21-1 is termed a pseudogene. There are 17 residues in the CDR3. This CDR3 reads CASSKVWDPTGANTIYF. CDR3 nucleotide sequence: TGTGCCAGCAGCAAAGTGTGGGATCCGACAGGGGCAAACACCATATATTTT.

The chain recombines TRBV5-5 with TRBJ1-1; 11 bases align to TRBD1. Germline CDR1 is SGHKS and CDR2 is YYEKEE (reference sequence). V was pared by 3 bases and J by 10 bases, with 8 bases of the junction left unmatched. The length of the CDR3 is 14 residues. CDR3 nucleotide sequence: TGTGCCAGCAGCTACCTGGGACAGGGGGGAGCAGCTTTCTTT. Protein sequence: CASSYLGQGGAAFF. Full variable domain (outside the CDR3, taken from reference TRBV5-5 and TRBJ1-1): DAGVTQSPTHLIKTRGQQVTLRCSPISGHKSVSWYQQVLGQGPQFIFQYYEKEERGRGNFPDRFSARQFPNYSSELNVNALLLGDSALYLCASSYLGQGGAAFFGQGTRLTVV.

The rearrangement links TRBV4-1 to TRBJ2-5, with 7 nucleotides matching TRBD2. The CDR3 spans 17 residues. V dropped 0 bases and J dropped 2; count of bases not matched to a gene: 9. Germline CDR1 reads MGHRA; CDR2 reads YSYEKL. The CDR3 protein is CASSQERESGRQETQYF. DNA of the CDR3: TGCGCCAGCAGCCAAGAGCGGGAGTCCGGGAGACAAGAGACCCAGTACTTC.

V and J are TRBV7-2 and TRBJ1-4; possibly TRBD1 for D (5 bases). From germline, CDR1 is SGHTA and CDR2 FQGNSA. The V end was cut by 1 base, the J end by 4 bases, with 10 bases between. This CDR3 comprises 15 residues. DNA for the CDR3: TGTGCCAGCAGCTTAGGGCAGGGCTATAATGAAAAACTGTTTTTT. Its protein product is CASSLGQGYNEKLFF.

The rearrangement joins TRBV10-3 to TRBJ1-4; 8 bases fit TRBD1. V shed 9 bases and J 8 bases; nucleotides not matched to a gene: 5. Germline V lookup: CDR1 ENHRY, CDR2 SYGVKD. CDR3 length: 12 residues. CDR3 DNA sequence: TGTGCCATTGCTAGGGACAGGGAAAAACTGTTTTTT. Its protein product is CAIARDREKLFF.

The chain recombines TRBV7-9 with TRBJ2-3; TRBD1 matches at 10 bases. The CDR3 extends over 16 amino acids. Germline trimming cut 4 bases from V and 3 bases from J; bases unmatched to any gene: 7. Germline values: CDR1 SEHNR, CDR2 FQNEAQ (reference sequence). The CDR3 DNA follows: TGTGCCAGCAGCTCCCCCCGGGACAGGGGAACAGATACGCAGTATTTT. It is translated as CASSSPRDRGTDTQYF.

The chain recombines TRBV6-1 with TRBJ2-7; the match to TRBD1 covers 10 bases. J gave up 0 bases and V 1 base, and 9 bases lay outside the gene matches. The CDR3 has 18 residues. Germline CDR1 MNHNS, CDR2 SASEGT. CDR3 bases: TGTGCCAGCAGTGAAGTCCTAGGGGGGACAGGGGTCTCCTACGAGCAGTACTTC. Residues: CASSEVLGGTGVSYEQYF.

V usage is TRBV14 and J usage is TRBJ2-7; D may be TRBD1 (5 bases). The CDR3 is 15 amino acids. The germline V gene encodes CDR1 SGHDN and CDR2 FVKESK. V gave up 0 bases and J gave up 5 bases, with 14 bases separating them. The CDR3 bases are TGTGCCAGCAGCCAAGATAACAGGAGAATGAACGAGCAGTACTTC. It encodes CASSQDNRRMNEQYF.

This clone was counted a single time. The rearrangement links TRBV5-4 to TRBJ1-4; D gene unclear. The length of the CDR3 is 17 residues. Germline lookup yields CDR1 SGHNT and CDR2 YYREEE (reference sequence). The V end lost 4 bases, the J end lost 0 bases, and 16 bases lay between the germline ends. CDR3 residues: CASSLTYGVATNEKLFF. CDR3 nucleotide sequence: TGTGCCAGCAGCCTCACTTACGGGGTCGCAACTAATGAAAAACTGTTTTTT.

The rearrangement links TRBV18 to TRBJ2-5; 12 positions match TRBD2. This CDR3 is 15 amino acids long. The germline gives CDR1 KGHSH, CDR2 LQKENI. V shed 3 bases and J 5 bases; nucleotides not matched to a gene: 4. This CDR3 reads CASSPRLAGEETQYF. For the CDR3, the DNA is TGTGCCAGCTCACCTCGACTAGCGGGGGAGGAGACCCAGTACTTC. Full variable domain (outside the CDR3, taken from reference TRBV18 and TRBJ2-5): NAGVMQNPRHLVRRRGQEARLRCSPMKGHSHVYWYRQLPEEGLKFMVYLQKENIIDESGMPKERFSAEFPKEGPSILRIQQVVRGDSAAYFCASSPRLAGEETQYFGPGTRLLVL.

The chain links TRBV6-6 to TRBJ2-1; 11 nucleotides line up with TRBD1. J was trimmed by 7 bases and V by 7 bases; bases with no gene match: 6. The germline V gene has CDR1 MNHNY and CDR2 SVGAGI (reference sequence). CDR3 length equals 14 residues. CDR3: CASNPGQGENEQFF. The CDR3 nucleotides read TGTGCCAGCAATCCGGGACAGGGGGAAAATGAGCAGTTCTTC.